Listed below are T cell receptor beta chains from one sample, sequenced in a study of blood T cell repertoires in COVID-19. Clones were read by immunoSEQ multiplex PCR, and TCRdb kept only the in-frame ones, dropping some. The sample records roughly 290,000 clones, approximately 89% being singletons. Sequenced sample: peripheral blood. These receptors were taken from a woman aged 50 to 65 who had recovered from COVID-19. Each CDR3 is given with its conserved first and last residue. D genes are given only for firm matches. The size of a clone is reported for some rows only, either as once, few or many, or as a class for expanded clones.

d_gene | j_gene | abundance | v_gene | CDR3nt | CDR3aa
- | TRBJ2-3 | - | TRBV5-4 | TGTGCCAGCAGCTCGGCGGGGACCACAGATACGCAGTATTTT | CASSSAGTTDTQYF
TRBD1 | TRBJ1-2 | - | TRBV29-1 | TGCAGCGTCAGACTGACAGGGGGCTATGGCTACACCTTC | CSVRLTGGYGYTF
- | TRBJ2-5 | - | TRBV19 | TGTGCCAGTAGTACGCCAGGGATGCAAGAGACCCAGTACTTC | CASSTPGMQETQYF
TRBD2 | TRBJ2-2 | once | TRBV7-2 | TGTGCCAGCAGCCGTACTAGCGGCTCGAACACCGGGGAGCTGTTTTTT | CASSRTSGSNTGELFF
- | TRBJ1-1 | - | TRBV12-3/TRBV12-4 | TGTGCCAGCAGTTGGGCAGGTGGCACTGAAGCTTTCTTT | CASSWAGGTEAFF
TRBD1 | TRBJ1-1 | - | TRBV24-1 | TGTGCCACCAGTGATTTAGCGACAGGGGCAACGGTGAACACTGAAGCTTTCTTT | CATSDLATGATVNTEAFF
- | TRBJ1-1 | few | TRBV7-2 | TGTGCCAGCATGGGAGACACATCGGGCACTGAAGCTTTCTTT | CASMGDTSGTEAFF
TRBD1 | TRBJ2-2 | many | TRBV7-9 | TGTGCCAGCAGTATACCCGGGACAGTCACCGGGGAGCTGTTTTTT | CASSIPGTVTGELFF
- | TRBJ2-1 | - | TRBV14 | TGTGCCAGCAGCCAAGATGGGGGCCGCCGTGTGTTCTTC | CASSQDGGRRVFF
TRBD1 | TRBJ1-3 | - | TRBV6-6 | TGTGCCAGCCGACTTACAGGGGGCGTCGGAAACACCATATATTTT | CASRLTGGVGNTIYF
TRBD2 | TRBJ2-1 | - | TRBV7-2 | TGTGCCAGCAGTCCGCTAGCGGAACCTTACAATGAGCAGTTCTTC | CASSPLAEPYNEQFF
- | TRBJ1-3 | - | TRBV6-6 | TGTGCCAGCAGTTACATAGGGAGCTCTGGAAACACCATATATTTT | CASSYIGSSGNTIYF
TRBD2 | TRBJ2-1 | - | TRBV30 | TGTGCCTGGAGCCCCTCACCGGGACTAGCGGGGGGAGGGTCCTACAATGAGCAGTTCTTC | CAWSPSPGLAGGGSYNEQFF
- | TRBJ2-1 | - | TRBV19 | TGTGCCAGTAGTATAATCGGGGAGTATGAGCAGTTCTTC | CASSIIGEYEQFF
- | TRBJ2-1 | - | TRBV28 | TGTGCCAGCAGTTTTGCAGCGGACAATGAGCAGTTCTTC | CASSFAADNEQFF
- | TRBJ1-3 | - | TRBV28 | TGTGCCAGCAGTTTAAGTGGTTCAACAGGAAACACCATATATTTT | CASSLSGSTGNTIYF
- | TRBJ2-5 | - | TRBV13 | TGTGCCAGCAGCTTAACCGCGATGGGGGCTTCGGAGACCCAGTACTTC | CASSLTAMGASETQYF
- | TRBJ2-7 | - | TRBV9 | TGTGCCAGCAGCGTAGACATGGAGCACGAGCAGTACTTC | CASSVDMEHEQYF
- | TRBJ2-6 | - | TRBV19 | TGTGCCAGTAGTTTCATCACAGGATTCTCTGGGGCCAACGTCCTGACTTTC | CASSFITGFSGANVLTF
TRBD1 | TRBJ2-7 | - | TRBV6-5 | TGTGCCAGCAGAGTAAAACCGGGACAGAGCTACGAGCAGTACTTC | CASRVKPGQSYEQYF
TRBD1 | TRBJ1-5 | - | TRBV9 | TGTGCCAGCAGCGAGGGACAGAATCAGCCCCAGCATTTT | CASSEGQNQPQHF
- | TRBJ1-1 | - | TRBV7-9 | TGTGCCAGCAGCTCGCAACAGGGAACAAACACTGAAGCTTTCTTT | CASSSQQGTNTEAFF
- | TRBJ2-2 | once | TRBV6-5 | TGTGCCAGCAGGAACAGACCGGGCCGGGGCGGGGAGCTGTTTTTT | CASRNRPGRGGELFF
TRBD2 | TRBJ2-1 | - | TRBV6-4 | TGTGCCAGCAGTGACAAACTAGCGGGAGCTAATGAGCAGTTCTTC | CASSDKLAGANEQFF
- | TRBJ2-7 | - | TRBV10-2 | TGCGCCAGCACGGATGCGGGTAGTGGGGAGCAGTACTTC | CASTDAGSGEQYF
- | TRBJ2-2 | few | TRBV10-1 | TGCGCCAGCAGAGAGAACAGGGTGACCGGGGAGCTGTTTTTT | CASRENRVTGELFF
TRBD1 | TRBJ1-2 | once | TRBV2 | TGTGCCAGCAGTGAGGTACAGGGGGCTGTAAACTATGGCTACACCTTC | CASSEVQGAVNYGYTF
TRBD1 | TRBJ1-1 | - | TRBV28 | TGTGCCAGCAGCCCCCCCGCGAGAGGGGGCGGTCTTTTCTTT | CASSPPARGGGLFF
- | TRBJ2-7 | - | TRBV19 | TGTGCCAGTAGTAAAGGCCGAGGGGGATGGTACGAAGAGCAGTACTTC | CASSKGRGGWYEEQYF
TRBD1 | TRBJ1-2 | - | TRBV6-6 | TGTGCCAGCAGTCAAACAGGGGATGGCACTAGTGGCTACACCTTC | CASSQTGDGTSGYTF
TRBD1 | TRBJ1-5 | - | TRBV27 | TGTGCCAGCAGTTGGGACAGAGGTCAGCCCCAGCATTTT | CASSWDRGQPQHF
- | TRBJ1-2 | - | TRBV28 | TGTGCCAGCCGACAGGCGGATGGCTACACCTTC | CASRQADGYTF